This T cell receptor beta chain was sequenced in a study of cytomegalovirus exposure and HLA in healthy donors. Study results and limitations: A later analysis found TCR association rates differed by HLA locus, highest for DRB1 and lowest for HLA-C. Presence/absence comparisons presumed near-even sequencing depth among donors.

Despite likely unrecorded immune exposures, the donors were nominally healthy at the time of sampling. V was pared by 4 bases and J by 8 bases, with 8 bases between. This CDR3 comprises 11 residues. Germline lookup yields CDR1 SGHTA and CDR2 FQGNSA. This clone occurred once. Its target is unknown. PCR employed 60 Vbeta and 13 Jbeta primers. In the original analysis: Later, an analysis found roughly 80 million unique TCR beta chains, and 9.5 million to 11 million of these were shared. Method: immunoSEQ multiplex PCR; TCRdb's copy keeps in-frame clones and lacks some. That table gives V, J and clone size, and the DNA gave D and trimming. The sample holds 120,000 to 150,000 clones; roughly 80% are singletons and the top ten take under 3%.

This TCR was sampled from a man aged 40-49 years in good health and CMV-seropositive. The sample was PBMCs. This sequence joins TRBV7-2 and TRBJ1-2; D may be TRBD1 (6 bases). CDR3 in DNA: TGTGCCAGCAGCTACGGACAGGGCTACACCTTC. This encodes CASSYGQGYTF.